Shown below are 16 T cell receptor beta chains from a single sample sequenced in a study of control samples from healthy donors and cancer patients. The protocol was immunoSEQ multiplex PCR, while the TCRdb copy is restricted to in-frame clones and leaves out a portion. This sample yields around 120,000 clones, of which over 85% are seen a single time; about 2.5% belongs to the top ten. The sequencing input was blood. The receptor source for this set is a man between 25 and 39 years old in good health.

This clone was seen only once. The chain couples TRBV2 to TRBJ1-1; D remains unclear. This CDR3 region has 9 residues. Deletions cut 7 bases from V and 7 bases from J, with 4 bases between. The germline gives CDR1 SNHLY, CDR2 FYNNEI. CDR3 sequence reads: CASNVEAFF. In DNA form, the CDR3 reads TGTGCCAGCAATGTTGAAGCTTTCTTT.

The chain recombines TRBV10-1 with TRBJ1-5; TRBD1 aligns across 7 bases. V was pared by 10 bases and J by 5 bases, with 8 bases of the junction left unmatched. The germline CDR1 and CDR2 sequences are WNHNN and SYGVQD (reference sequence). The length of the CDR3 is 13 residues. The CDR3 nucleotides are TGCGCCACCACAGGGGACTCGGATCAGCCCCAGCATTTT. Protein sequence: CATTGDSDQPQHF.

CDR3 nucleotides: TGCGCCAGCCCTCCTGCAGGGGGGACTCGGGGGGAGCAGTACTTC. It is translated as CASPPAGGTRGEQYF. The chain links TRBV5-1 to TRBJ2-7, with D maybe TRBD1 (7 bases). Germline values: CDR1 SGHRS, CDR2 YFSETQ. V was pared by 7 bases and J by 7 bases, with 24 bases between. The CDR3 spans 15 residues.

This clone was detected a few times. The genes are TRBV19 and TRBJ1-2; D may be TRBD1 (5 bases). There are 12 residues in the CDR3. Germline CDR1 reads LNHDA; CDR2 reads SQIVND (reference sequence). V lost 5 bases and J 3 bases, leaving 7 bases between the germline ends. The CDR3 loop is CASSSRDYGYTF. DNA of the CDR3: TGTGCCAGTAGTTCCAGGGACTATGGCTACACCTTC.

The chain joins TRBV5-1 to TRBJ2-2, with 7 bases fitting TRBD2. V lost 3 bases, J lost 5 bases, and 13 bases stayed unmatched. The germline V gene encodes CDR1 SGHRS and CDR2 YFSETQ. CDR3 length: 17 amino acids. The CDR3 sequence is CASSSWGGSVGTGELFF. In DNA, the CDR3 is TGCGCCAGCAGCTCCTGGGGGGGGAGCGTAGGAACCGGGGAGCTGTTTTTT.

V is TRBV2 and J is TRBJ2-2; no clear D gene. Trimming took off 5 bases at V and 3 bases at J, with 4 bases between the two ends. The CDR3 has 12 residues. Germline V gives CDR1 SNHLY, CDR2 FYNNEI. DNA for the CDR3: TGTGCCAGCAGTCTCTACACCGGGGAGCTGTTTTTT. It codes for CASSLYTGELFF. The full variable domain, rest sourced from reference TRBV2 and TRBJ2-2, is EPEVTQTPSHQVTQMGQEVILRCVPISNHLYFYWYRQILGQKVEFLVSFYNNEISEKSEIFDDQFSVERPDGSNFTLKIRSTKLEDSAMYFCASSLYTGELFFGEGSRLTVL.

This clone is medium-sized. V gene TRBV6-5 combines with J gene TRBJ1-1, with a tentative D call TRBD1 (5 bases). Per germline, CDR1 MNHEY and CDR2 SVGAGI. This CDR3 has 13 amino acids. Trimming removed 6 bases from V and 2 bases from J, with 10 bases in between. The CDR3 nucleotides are TGTGCCAGCAGAGTCAGGGAAAACACTGAAGCTTTCTTT. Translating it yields CASRVRENTEAFF.

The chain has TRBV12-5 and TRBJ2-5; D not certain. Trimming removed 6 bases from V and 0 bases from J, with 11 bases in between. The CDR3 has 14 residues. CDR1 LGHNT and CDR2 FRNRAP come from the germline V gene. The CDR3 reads CASGSGQHQETQYF. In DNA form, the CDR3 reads TGTGCTAGTGGCTCCGGGCAGCACCAAGAGACCCAGTACTTC.

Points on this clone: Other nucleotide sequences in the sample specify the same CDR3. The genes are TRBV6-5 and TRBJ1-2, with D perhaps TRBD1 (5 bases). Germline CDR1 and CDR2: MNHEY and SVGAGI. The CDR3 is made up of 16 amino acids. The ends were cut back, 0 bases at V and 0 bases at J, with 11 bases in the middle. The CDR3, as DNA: TGTGCCAGCAGTTACTCGCGGGGCCGTACTAACTATGGCTACACCTTC. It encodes CASSYSRGRTNYGYTF.

Here the CDR3 DNA reads TGCGCCAGCAGTGAGAATACCGGGCCCGGGAGGACTGAAGCTTTCTTT. Translated, it gives CASSENTGPGRTEAFF. The chain carries TRBV10-2 and TRBJ1-1; no clear D gene. There are 16 residues in the CDR3. Germline assignment: CDR1 WSHSY and CDR2 SAAADI. Deletions cut 2 bases from V and 5 bases from J, with 18 bases between.

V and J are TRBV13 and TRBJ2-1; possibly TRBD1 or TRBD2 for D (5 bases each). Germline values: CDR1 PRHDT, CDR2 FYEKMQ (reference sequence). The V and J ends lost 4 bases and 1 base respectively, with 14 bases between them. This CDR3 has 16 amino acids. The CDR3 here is CASSWGTGTSYNEQFF. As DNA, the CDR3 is TGTGCCAGCAGCTGGGGTACGGGGACGTCCTACAATGAGCAGTTCTTC.

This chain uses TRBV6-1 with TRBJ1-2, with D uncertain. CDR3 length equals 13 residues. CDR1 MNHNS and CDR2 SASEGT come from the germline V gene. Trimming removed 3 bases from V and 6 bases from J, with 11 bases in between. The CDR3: CASSEGESHGYTF. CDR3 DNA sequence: TGTGCCAGCAGTGAGGGTGAGAGCCATGGCTACACCTTC.

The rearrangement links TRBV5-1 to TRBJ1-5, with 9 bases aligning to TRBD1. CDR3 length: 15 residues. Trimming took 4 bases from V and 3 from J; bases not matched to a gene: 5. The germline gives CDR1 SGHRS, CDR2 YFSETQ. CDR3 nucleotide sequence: TGCGCCAGCAGCACCGGGACAGGGTACAATCAGCCCCAGCATTTT. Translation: CASSTGTGYNQPQHF.

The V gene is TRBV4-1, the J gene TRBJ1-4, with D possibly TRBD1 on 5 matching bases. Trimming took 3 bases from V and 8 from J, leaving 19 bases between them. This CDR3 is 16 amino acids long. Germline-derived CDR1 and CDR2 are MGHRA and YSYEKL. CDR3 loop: CASSHGPGGADEKLFF. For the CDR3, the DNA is TGCGCCAGCAGCCACGGTCCGGGAGGGGCAGACGAAAAACTGTTTTTT.

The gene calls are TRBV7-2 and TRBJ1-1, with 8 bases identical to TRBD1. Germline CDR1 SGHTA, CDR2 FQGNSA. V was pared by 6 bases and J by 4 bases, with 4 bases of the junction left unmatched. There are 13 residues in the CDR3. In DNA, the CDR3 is TGTGCCAGCAGTCAGGGGGCGGGCACTGAAGCTTTCTTT. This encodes CASSQGAGTEAFF.

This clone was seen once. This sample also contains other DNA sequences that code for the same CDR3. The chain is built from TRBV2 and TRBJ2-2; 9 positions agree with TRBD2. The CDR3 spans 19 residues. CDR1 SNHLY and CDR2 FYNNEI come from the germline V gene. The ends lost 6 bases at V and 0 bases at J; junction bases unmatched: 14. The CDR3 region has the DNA TGTGCCAGCAGGGAGGTCGGGGGGCGGGGGGGCCCGAACACCGGGGAGCTGTTTTTT. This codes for CASREVGGRGGPNTGELFF.